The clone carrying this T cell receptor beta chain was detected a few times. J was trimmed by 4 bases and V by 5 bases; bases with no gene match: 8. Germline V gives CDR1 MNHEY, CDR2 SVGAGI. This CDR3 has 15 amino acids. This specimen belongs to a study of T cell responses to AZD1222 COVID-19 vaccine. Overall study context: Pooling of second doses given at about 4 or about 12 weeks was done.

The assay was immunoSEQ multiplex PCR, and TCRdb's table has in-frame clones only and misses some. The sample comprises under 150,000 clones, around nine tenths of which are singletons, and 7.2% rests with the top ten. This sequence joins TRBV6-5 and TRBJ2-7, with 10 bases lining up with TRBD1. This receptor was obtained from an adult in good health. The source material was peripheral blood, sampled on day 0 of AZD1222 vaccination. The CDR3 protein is CASSRSTGGAYEQYF. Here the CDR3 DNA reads TGTGCCAGCAGTCGGTCGACAGGGGGCGCGTACGAGCAGTACTTC.